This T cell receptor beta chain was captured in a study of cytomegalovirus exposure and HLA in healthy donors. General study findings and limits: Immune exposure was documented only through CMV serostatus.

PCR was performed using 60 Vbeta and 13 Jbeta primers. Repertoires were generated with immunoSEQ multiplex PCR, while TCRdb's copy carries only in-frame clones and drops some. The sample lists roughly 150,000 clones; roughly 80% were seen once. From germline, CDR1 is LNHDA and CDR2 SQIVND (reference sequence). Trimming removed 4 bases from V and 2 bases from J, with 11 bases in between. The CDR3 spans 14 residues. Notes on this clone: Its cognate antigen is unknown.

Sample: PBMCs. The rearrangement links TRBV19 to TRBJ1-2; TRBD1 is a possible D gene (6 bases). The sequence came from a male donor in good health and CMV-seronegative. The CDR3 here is CASSTHRANYGYTF. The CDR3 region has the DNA TGTGCCAGTAGTACTCACAGGGCAAACTATGGCTACACCTTC. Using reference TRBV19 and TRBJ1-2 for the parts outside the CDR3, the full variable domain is DGGITQSPKYLFRKEGQNVTLSCEQNLNHDAMYWYRQDPGQGLRLIYYSQIVNDFQKGDIAEGYSVSREKKESFPLTVTSAQKNPTAFYLCASSTHRANYGYTFGSGTRLTVV.